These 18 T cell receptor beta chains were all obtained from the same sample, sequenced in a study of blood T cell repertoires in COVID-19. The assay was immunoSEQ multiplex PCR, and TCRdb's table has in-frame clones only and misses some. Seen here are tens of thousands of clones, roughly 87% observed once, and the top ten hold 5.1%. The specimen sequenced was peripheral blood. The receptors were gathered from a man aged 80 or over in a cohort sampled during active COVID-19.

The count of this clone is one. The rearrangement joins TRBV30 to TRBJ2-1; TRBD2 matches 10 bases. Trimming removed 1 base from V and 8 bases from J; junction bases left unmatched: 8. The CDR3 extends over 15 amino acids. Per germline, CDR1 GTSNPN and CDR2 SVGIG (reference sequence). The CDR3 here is CAWSDIAGGSHEQFF. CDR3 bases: TGTGCCTGGAGTGATATAGCGGGGGGATCCCATGAGCAGTTCTTC.

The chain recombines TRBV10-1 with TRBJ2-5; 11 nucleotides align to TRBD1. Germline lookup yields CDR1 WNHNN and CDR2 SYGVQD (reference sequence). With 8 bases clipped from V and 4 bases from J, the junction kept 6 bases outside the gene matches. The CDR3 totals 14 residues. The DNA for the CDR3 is TGCGCCAGCGGGACAGGGGGTATCGGAGAGACCCAGTACTTC. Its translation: CASGTGGIGETQYF.

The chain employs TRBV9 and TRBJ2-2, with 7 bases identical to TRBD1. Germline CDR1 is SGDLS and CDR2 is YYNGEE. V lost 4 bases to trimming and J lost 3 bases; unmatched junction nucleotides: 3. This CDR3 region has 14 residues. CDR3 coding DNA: TGTGCCAGCAGCCTCGGACAGGACACCGGGGAGCTGTTTTTT. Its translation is CASSLGQDTGELFF. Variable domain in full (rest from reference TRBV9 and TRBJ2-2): DSGVTQTPKHLITATGQRVTLRCSPRSGDLSVYWYQQSLDQGLQFLIQYYNGEERAKGNILERFSAQQFPDLHSELNLSSLELGDSALYFCASSLGQDTGELFFGEGSRLTVL.

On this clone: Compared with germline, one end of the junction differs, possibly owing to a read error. CDR3 protein: CASSTGQEGNKLIF. CDR3 coding DNA: TGTGCCAGCTCAACTGGACAGGAAGGTAACAAGCTAATCTTT. The V call is TRBV18, the J call TRBJ1-1, with 7 positions matching TRBD1. CDR3 length equals 14 residues. Germline V lookup: CDR1 KGHSH, CDR2 LQKENI.

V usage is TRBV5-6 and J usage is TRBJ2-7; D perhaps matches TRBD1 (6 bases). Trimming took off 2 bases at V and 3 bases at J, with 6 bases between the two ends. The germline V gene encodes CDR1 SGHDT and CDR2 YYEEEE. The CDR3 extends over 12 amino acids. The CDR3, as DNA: TGTGCCAGCAGCTTACAGGGCTACGAGCAGTACTTC. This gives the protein CASSLQGYEQYF.

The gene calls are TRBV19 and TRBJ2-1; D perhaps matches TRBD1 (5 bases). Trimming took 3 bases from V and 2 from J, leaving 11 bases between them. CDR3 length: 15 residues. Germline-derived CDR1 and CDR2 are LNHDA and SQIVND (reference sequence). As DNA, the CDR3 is TGTGCCAGTAGTATCTCGCCAGGGCCCTACAATGAGCAGTTCTTC. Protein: CASSISPGPYNEQFF.

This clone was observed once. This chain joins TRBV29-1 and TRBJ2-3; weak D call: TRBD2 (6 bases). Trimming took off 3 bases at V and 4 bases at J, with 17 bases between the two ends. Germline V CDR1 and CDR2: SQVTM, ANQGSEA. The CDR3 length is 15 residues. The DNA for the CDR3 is TGCAGCGTTGACAGGATGGAACTAGCTCCAGATACGCAGTATTTT. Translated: CSVDRMELAPDTQYF.

This CDR3 reads CASSLGQGVNTGELFF. The CDR3 coding sequence is TGCGCCAGCAGCTTAGGACAGGGGGTGAACACCGGGGAGCTGTTTTTT. The V gene is TRBV5-1, the J gene TRBJ2-2; 10 bases match TRBD1. CDR3 length equals 16 residues. J gave up 1 base and V 2 bases, and 2 bases lay outside the gene matches. Germline V gene lookup returns CDR1 SGHRS and CDR2 YFSETQ. Complete variable domain (other parts from reference TRBV5-1 and TRBJ2-2): KAGVTQTPRYLIKTRGQQVTLSCSPISGHRSVSWYQQTPGQGLQFLFEYFSETQRNKGNFPGRFSGRQFSNSRSEMNVSTLELGDSALYLCASSLGQGVNTGELFFGEGSRLTVL.

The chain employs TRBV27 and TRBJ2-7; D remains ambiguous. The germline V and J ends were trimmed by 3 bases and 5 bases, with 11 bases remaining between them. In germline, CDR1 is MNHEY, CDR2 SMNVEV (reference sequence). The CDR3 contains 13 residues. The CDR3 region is CASSFVRGDEQYF. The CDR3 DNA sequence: TGTGCCAGCAGTTTCGTGAGAGGCGACGAGCAGTACTTC.

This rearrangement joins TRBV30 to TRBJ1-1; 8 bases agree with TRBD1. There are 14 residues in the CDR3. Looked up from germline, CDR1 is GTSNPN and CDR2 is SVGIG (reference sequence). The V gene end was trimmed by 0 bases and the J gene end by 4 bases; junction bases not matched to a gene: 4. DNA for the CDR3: TGTGCCTGGAGTGTCTCAGGGGGCGTCACTGAAGCTTTCTTT. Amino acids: CAWSVSGGVTEAFF.

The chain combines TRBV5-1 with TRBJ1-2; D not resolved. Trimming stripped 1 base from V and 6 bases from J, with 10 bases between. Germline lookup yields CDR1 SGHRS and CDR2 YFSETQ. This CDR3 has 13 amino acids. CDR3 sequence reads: CASSLTPQHGYTF. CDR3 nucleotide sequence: TGCGCCAGCAGCTTGACACCCCAACATGGCTACACCTTC.

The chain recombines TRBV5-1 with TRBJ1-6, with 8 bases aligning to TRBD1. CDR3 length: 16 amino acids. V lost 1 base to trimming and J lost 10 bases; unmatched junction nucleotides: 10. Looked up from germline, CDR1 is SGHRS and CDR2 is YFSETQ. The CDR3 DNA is TGCGCCAGCAGCTTGACAATGGACAGGGTGTCGTCACCCCTCCACTTT. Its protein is CASSLTMDRVSSPLHF. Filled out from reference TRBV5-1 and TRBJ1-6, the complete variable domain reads KAGVTQTPRYLIKTRGQQVTLSCSPISGHRSVSWYQQTPGQGLQFLFEYFSETQRNKGNFPGRFSGRQFSNSRSEMNVSTLELGDSALYLCASSLTMDRVSSPLHFGNGTRLTVT.

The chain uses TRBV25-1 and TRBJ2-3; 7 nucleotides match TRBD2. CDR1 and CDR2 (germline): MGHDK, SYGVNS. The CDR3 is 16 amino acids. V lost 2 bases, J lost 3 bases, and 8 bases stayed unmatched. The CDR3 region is CASSERASGITDTQYF. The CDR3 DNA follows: TGTGCCAGCAGTGAACGCGCGAGCGGGATTACAGATACGCAGTATTTT.

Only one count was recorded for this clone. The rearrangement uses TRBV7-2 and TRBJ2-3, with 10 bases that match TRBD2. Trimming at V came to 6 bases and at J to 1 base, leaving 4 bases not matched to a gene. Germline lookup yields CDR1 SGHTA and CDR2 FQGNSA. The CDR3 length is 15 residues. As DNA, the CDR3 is TGTGCCAGCAGGGTAGCGGGGGGACGCACAGATACGCAGTATTTT. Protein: CASRVAGGRTDTQYF.

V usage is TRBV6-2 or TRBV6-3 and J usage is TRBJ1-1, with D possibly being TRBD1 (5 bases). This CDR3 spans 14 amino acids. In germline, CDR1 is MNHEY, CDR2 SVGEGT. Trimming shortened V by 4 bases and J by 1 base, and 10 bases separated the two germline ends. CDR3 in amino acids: CASSWGGRNTEAFF. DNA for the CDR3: TGTGCCAGCAGTTGGGGGGGTCGGAACACTGAAGCTTTCTTT.

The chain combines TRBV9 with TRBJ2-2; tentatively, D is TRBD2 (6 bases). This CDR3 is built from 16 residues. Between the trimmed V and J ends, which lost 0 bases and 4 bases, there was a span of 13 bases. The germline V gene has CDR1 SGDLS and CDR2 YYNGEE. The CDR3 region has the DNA TGTGCCAGCAGCGTAGCGGGAGCGGCGGGCACCGGGGAGCTGTTTTTT. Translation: CASSVAGAAGTGELFF. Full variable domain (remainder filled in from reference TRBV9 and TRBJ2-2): DSGVTQTPKHLITATGQRVTLRCSPRSGDLSVYWYQQSLDQGLQFLIQYYNGEERAKGNILERFSAQQFPDLHSELNLSSLELGDSALYFCASSVAGAAGTGELFFGEGSRLTVL.

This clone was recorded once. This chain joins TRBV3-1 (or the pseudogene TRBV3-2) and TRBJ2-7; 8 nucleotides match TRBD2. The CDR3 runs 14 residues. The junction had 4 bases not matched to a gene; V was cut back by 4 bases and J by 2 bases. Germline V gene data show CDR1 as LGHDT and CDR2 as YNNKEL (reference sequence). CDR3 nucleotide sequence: TGTGCCAGCAGCCCGGGGGGGCTCCCCTACGAGCAGTACTTC. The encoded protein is CASSPGGLPYEQYF.

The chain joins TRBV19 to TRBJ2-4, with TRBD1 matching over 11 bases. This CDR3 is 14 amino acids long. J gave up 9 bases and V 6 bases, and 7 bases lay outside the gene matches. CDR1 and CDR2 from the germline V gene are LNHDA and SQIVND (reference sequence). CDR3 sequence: CASSEPGQGVIQYF. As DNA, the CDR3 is TGTGCCAGTAGCGAGCCGGGACAGGGGGTCATTCAGTACTTC.